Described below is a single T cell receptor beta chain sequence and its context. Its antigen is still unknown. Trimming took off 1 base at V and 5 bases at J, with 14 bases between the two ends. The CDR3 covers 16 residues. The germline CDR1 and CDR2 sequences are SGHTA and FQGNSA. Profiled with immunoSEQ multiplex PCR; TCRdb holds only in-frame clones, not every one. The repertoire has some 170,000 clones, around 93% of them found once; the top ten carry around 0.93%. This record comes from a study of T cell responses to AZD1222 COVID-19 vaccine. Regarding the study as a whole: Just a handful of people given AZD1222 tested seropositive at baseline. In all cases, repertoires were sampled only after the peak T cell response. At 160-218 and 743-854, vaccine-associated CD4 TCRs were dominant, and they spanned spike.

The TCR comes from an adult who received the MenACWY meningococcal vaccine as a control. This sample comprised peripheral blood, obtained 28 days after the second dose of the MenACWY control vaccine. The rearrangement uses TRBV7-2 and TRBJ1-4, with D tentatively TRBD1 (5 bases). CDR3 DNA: TGTGCCAGCAGCTTAGTTCAAGGGGCATACAATGAAAAACTGTTTTTT. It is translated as CASSLVQGAYNEKLFF.